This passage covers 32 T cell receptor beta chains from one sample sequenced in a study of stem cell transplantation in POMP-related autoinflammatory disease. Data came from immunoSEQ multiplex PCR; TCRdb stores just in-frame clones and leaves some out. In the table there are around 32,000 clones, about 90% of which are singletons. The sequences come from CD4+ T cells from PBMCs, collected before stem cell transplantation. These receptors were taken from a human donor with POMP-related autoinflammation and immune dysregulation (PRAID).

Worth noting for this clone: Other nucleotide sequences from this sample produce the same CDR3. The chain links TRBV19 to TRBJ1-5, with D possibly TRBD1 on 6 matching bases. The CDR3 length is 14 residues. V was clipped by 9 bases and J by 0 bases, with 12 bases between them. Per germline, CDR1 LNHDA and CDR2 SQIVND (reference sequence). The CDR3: CASRTVYSNQPQHF. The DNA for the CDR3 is TGTGCCAGCCGGACAGTGTATAGCAATCAGCCCCAGCATTTT. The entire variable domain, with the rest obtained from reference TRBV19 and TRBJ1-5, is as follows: DGGITQSPKYLFRKEGQNVTLSCEQNLNHDAMYWYRQDPGQGLRLIYYSQIVNDFQKGDIAEGYSVSREKKESFPLTVTSAQKNPTAFYLCASRTVYSNQPQHFGDGTRLSIL.

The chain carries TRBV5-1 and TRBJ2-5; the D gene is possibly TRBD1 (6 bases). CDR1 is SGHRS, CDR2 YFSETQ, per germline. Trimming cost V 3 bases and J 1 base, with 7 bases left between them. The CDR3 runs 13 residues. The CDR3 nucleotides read TGCGCCAGCAGCTGGGACATCCAAGAGACCCAGTACTTC. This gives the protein CASSWDIQETQYF. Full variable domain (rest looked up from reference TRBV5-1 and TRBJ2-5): KAGVTQTPRYLIKTRGQQVTLSCSPISGHRSVSWYQQTPGQGLQFLFEYFSETQRNKGNFPGRFSGRQFSNSRSEMNVSTLELGDSALYLCASSWDIQETQYFGPGTRLLVL.

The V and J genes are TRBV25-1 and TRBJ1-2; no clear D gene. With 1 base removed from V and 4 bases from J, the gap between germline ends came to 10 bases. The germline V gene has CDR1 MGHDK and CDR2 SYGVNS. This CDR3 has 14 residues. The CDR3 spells CASSESGPSYGYTF. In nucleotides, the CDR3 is TGTGCCAGCAGTGAATCAGGCCCCTCCTATGGCTACACCTTC.

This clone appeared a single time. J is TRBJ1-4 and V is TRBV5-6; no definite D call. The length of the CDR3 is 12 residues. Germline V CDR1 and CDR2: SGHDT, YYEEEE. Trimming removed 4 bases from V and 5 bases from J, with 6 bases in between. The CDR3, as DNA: TGTGCCAGCAGCCTTGGGAATGAAAAACTGTTTTTT. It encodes CASSLGNEKLFF.

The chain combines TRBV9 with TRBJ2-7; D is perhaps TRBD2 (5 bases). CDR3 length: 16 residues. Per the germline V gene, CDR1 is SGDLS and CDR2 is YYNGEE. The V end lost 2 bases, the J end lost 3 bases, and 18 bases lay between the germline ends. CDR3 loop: CASSVAPTREGYEQYF. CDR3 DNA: TGTGCCAGCAGCGTGGCCCCGACTCGAGAGGGCTACGAGCAGTACTTC.

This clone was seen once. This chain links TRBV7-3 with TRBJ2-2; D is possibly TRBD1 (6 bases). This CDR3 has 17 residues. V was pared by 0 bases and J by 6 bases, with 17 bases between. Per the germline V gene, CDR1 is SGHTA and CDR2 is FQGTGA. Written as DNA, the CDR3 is TGTGCCAGCAGCTTAACGGGAGATACAGGGAGATCCGGGGAGCTGTTTTTT. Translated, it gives CASSLTGDTGRSGELFF.

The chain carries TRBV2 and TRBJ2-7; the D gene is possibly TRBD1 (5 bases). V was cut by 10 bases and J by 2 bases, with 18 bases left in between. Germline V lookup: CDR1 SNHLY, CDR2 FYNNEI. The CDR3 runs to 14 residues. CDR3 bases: TGTGCCAACGGTGCAGGACACGGACCCTACGAGCAGTACTTC. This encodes CANGAGHGPYEQYF.

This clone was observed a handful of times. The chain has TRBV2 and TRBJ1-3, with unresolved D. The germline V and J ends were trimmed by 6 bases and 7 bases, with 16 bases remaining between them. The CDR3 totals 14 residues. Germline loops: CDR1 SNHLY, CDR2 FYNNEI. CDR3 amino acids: CASRTSGGYNTIYF. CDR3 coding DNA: TGTGCCAGCAGGACCTCGGGAGGGTACAACACCATATATTTT. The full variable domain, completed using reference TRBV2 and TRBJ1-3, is EPEVTQTPSHQVTQMGQEVILRCVPISNHLYFYWYRQILGQKVEFLVSFYNNEISEKSEIFDDQFSVERPDGSNFTLKIRSTKLEDSAMYFCASRTSGGYNTIYFGEGSWLTVV.

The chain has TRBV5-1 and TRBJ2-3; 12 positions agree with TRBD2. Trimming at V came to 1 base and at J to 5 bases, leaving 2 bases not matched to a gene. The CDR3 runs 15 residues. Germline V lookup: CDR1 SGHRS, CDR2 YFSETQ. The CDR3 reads CASSLLAGGQDTQYF. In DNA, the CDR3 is TGCGCCAGCAGCTTGCTAGCGGGGGGGCAAGATACGCAGTATTTT.

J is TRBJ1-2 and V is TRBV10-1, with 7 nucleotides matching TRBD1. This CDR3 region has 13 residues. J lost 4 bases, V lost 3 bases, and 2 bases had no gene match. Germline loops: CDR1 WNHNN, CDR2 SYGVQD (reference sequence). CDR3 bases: TGCGCCAGCAGTGAAGACAGGGCCTATGGCTACACCTTC. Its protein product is CASSEDRAYGYTF.

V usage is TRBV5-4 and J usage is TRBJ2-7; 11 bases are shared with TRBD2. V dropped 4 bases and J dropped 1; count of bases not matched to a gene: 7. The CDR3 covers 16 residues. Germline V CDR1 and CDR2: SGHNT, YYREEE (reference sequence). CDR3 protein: CASSPLAGGSSYEQYF. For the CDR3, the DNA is TGTGCCAGCAGCCCGCTAGCGGGGGGATCGTCCTACGAGCAGTACTTC.

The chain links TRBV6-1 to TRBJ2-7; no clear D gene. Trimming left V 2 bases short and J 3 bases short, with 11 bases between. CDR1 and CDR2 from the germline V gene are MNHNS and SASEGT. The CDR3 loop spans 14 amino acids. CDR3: CASSEQTVLYEQYF. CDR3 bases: TGTGCCAGCAGTGAACAAACAGTTCTCTACGAGCAGTACTTC.

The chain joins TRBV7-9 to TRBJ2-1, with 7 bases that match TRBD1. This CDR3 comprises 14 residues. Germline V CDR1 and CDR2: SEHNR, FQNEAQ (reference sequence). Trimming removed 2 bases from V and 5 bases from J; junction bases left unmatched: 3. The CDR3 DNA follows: TGTGCCAGCAGCTTATCGGACAGGAACAATGAGCAGTTCTTC. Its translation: CASSLSDRNNEQFF.

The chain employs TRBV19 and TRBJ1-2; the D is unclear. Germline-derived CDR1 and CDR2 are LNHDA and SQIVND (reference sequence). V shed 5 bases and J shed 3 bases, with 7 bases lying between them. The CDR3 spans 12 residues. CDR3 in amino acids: CASSGSHYGYTF. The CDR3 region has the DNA TGTGCCAGTAGTGGCAGCCACTATGGCTACACCTTC.

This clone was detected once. CDR3 nucleotides: TGTGCCAGCAGCGCAACAGGACAGGGCACAGATACGCAGTATTTT. Translation gives CASSATGQGTDTQYF. The V call is TRBV5-4, the J call TRBJ2-3; 7 nucleotides align to TRBD1. With V trimmed by 4 bases and J by 1 base, 6 bases remained unmatched. CDR3 size: 15 residues. CDR1 and CDR2 (germline): SGHNT, YYREEE (reference sequence).

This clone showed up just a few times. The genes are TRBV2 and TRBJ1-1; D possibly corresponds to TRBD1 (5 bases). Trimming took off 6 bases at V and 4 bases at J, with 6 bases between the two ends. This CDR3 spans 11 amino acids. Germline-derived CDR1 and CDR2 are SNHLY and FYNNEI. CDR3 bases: TGTGCCAGCAGGGGGCTCACTGAAGCTTTCTTT. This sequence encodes CASRGLTEAFF.

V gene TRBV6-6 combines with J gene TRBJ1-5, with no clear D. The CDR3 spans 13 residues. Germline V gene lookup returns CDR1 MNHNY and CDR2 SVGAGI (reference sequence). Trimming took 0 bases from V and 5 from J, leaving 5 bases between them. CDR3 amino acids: CASSYSDDQPQHF. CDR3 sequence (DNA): TGTGCCAGCAGTTACTCGGACGATCAGCCCCAGCATTTT.

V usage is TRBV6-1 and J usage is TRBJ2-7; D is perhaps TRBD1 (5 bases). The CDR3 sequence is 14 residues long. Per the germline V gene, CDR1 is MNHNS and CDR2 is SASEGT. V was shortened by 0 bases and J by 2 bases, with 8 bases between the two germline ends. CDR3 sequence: CASSEAGVTYEQYF. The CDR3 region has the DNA TGTGCCAGCAGTGAAGCAGGGGTGACCTACGAGCAGTACTTC.

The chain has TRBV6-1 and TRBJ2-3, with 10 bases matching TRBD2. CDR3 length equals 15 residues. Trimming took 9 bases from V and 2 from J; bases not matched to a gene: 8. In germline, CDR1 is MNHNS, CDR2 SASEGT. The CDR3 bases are TGTGCCAGGAGACAGCGGGGGGGTACCACAGATACGCAGTATTTT. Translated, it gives CARRQRGGTTDTQYF.

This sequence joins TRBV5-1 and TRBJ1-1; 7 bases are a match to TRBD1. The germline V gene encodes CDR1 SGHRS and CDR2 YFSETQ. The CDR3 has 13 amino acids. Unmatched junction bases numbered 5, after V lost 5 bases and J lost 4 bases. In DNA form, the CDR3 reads TGCGCCAGCAGACAATCAGGGGGCACTGAAGCTTTCTTT. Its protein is CASRQSGGTEAFF.

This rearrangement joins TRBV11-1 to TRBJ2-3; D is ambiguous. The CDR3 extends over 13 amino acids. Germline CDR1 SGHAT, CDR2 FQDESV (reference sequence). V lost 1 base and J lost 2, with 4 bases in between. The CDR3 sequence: CASSLGHTDTQYF. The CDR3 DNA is TGTGCCAGCAGCTTAGGGCACACAGATACGCAGTATTTT.

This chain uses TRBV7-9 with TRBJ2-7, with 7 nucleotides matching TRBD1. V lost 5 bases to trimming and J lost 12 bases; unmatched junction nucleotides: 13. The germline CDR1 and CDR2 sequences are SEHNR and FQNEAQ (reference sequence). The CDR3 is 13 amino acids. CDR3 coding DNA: TGTGCCAGCAGCCCCGAAACCCCGACAGGGCTGTACTTC. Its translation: CASSPETPTGLYF.

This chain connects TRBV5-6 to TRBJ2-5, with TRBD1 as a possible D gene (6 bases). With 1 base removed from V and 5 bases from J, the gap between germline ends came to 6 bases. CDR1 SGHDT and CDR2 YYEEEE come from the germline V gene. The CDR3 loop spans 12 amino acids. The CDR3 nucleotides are TGTGCCAGCAGCTTGAGGGGGGAGACCCAGTACTTC. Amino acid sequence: CASSLRGETQYF. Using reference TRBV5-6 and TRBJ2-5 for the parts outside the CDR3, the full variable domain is DAGVTQSPTHLIKTRGQQVTLRCSPKSGHDTVSWYQQALGQGPQFIFQYYEEEERQRGNFPDRFSGHQFPNYSSELNVNALLLGDSALYLCASSLRGETQYFGPGTRLLVL.

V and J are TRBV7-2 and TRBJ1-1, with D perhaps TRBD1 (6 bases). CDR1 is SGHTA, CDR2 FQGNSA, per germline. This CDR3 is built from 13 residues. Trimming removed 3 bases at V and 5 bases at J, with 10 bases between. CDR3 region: CASSLTGSTEAFF. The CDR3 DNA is TGTGCCAGCAGCTTGACAGGATCTACTGAAGCTTTCTTT.

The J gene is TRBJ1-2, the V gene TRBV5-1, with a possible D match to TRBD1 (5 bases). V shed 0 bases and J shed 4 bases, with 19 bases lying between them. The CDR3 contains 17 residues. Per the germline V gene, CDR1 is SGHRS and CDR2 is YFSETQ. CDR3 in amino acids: CASSLGDLRQEPYGYTF. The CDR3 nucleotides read TGCGCCAGCAGCTTGGGGGACCTACGGCAGGAGCCCTATGGCTACACCTTC.

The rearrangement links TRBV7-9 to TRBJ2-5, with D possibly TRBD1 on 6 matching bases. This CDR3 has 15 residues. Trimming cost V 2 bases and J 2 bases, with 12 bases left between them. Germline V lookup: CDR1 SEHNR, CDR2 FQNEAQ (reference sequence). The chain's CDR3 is CASSLNQGQQETQYF. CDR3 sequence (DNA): TGTGCCAGCAGCTTAAACCAGGGGCAGCAAGAGACCCAGTACTTC.

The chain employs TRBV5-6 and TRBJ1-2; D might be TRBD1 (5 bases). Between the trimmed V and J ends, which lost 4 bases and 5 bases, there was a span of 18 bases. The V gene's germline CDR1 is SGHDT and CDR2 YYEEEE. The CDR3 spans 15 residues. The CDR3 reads CASSPGGGAVYGYTF. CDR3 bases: TGTGCCAGCAGCCCCGGGGGAGGGGCGGTTTATGGCTACACCTTC.

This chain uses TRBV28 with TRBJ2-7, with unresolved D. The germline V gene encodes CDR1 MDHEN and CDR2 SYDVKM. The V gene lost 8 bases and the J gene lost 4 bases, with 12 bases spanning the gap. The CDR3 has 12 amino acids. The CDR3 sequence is CASSPHSYEQYF. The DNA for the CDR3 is TGTGCCAGCTCCCCACATTCTTACGAGCAGTACTTC.

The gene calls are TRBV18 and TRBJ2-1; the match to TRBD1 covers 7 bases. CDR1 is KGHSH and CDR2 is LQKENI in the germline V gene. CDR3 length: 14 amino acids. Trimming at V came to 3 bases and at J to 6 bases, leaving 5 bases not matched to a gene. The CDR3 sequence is CASSPTGEGNEQFF. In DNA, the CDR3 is TGTGCCAGCTCACCTACAGGGGAAGGCAATGAGCAGTTCTTC.

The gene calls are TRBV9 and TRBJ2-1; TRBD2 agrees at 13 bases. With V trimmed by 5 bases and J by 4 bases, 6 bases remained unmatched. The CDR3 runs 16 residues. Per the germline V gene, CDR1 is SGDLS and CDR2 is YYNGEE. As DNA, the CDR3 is TGTGCCAGCAGGAGACTAGCGGGAGGCCCTTACAATGAGCAGTTCTTC. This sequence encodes CASRRLAGGPYNEQFF. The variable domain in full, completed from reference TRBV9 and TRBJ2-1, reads DSGVTQTPKHLITATGQRVTLRCSPRSGDLSVYWYQQSLDQGLQFLIQYYNGEERAKGNILERFSAQQFPDLHSELNLSSLELGDSALYFCASRRLAGGPYNEQFFGPGTRLTVL.

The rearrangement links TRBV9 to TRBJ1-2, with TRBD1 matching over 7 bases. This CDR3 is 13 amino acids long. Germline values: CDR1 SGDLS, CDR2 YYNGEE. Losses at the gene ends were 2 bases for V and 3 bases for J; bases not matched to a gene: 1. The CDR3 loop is CASSVDRDYGYTF. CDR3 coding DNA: TGTGCCAGCAGCGTCGACAGGGACTATGGCTACACCTTC. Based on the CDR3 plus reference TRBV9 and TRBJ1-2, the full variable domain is DSGVTQTPKHLITATGQRVTLRCSPRSGDLSVYWYQQSLDQGLQFLIQYYNGEERAKGNILERFSAQQFPDLHSELNLSSLELGDSALYFCASSVDRDYGYTFGSGTRLTVV.

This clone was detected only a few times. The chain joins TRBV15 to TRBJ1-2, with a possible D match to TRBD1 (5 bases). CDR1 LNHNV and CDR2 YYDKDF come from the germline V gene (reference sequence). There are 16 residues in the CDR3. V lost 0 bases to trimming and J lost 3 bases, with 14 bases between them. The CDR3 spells CATSRDRRSRDYGYTF. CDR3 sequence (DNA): TGTGCCACCAGCAGAGATCGGCGGAGCAGGGACTATGGCTACACCTTC.